A single sample gave rise to the 23 T cell receptor beta chains below, sequenced in a study of vaccination effects on CD4 cells after COVID-19. Their cognate antigens are unknown. Within the ViraFEST assay, antigen-specific CD4+ T cells underwent expansion with viral peptide pools prior to sequencing. Researchers isolated CD4+ T cells once approximately 10 days of culture had elapsed. Neither prior SARS-CoV-2 infection nor positive nucleocapsid antibodies were present in the vaccine recipients. Assay: immunoSEQ multiplex PCR; the TCRdb copy retains only in-frame clones and omits some. The sample yields tens of thousands of clones, roughly 79% seen once. This specimen was CD4+ T cells from PBMCs cultured with HCoV-NL63 spike peptides, taken before COVID-19 vaccination. These receptor sequences come from a human donor who received a COVID-19 vaccine.

The CDR3 nucleotides are TGTGCCAGCAGCCAAGGCGGAGGGGGACAGCCCCAGCATTTT. Translation: CASSQGGGGQPQHF. V gene TRBV4-2 combines with J gene TRBJ1-5, with D possibly being TRBD1 (6 bases). The V and J ends lost 1 base and 7 bases respectively, with 11 bases between them. Germline CDR1 LGHNA, CDR2 YNFKEQ. CDR3 length equals 14 residues.

The rearrangement joins TRBV29-1 to TRBJ1-2, with TRBD1 matching over 9 bases. Losses at the gene ends were 3 bases for V and 5 bases for J; bases not matched to a gene: 4. From germline, CDR1 is SQVTM and CDR2 ANQGSEA. CDR3 length: 13 residues. The CDR3 bases are TGCAGCGTTGATGGGACAGGGTCATATGGCTACACCTTC. Its translation: CSVDGTGSYGYTF.

This clone was picked up a small number of times. V gene TRBV30 combines with J gene TRBJ1-2; a weak D match, TRBD1 (5 bases). CDR1 GTSNPN and CDR2 SVGIG come from the germline V gene (reference sequence). The CDR3 spans 14 residues. V lost 2 bases and J lost 4, with 14 bases in between. CDR3 amino acids: CAWSQKRDSYGYTF. The DNA for the CDR3 is TGTGCCTGGAGTCAAAAGCGCGACAGCTATGGCTACACCTTC.

J is TRBJ2-1 and V is TRBV5-4, with 11 bases aligning to TRBD1. V was pared by 0 bases and J by 4 bases, with 3 bases of the junction left unmatched. CDR1 and CDR2 (germline): SGHNT, YYREEE (reference sequence). The CDR3 spans 16 residues. The CDR3 DNA reads as TGTGCCAGCAGCTTGGGGGGACAGGGGGAGTACAATGAGCAGTTCTTC. Protein sequence: CASSLGGQGEYNEQFF.

CDR3 sequence: CASSLRRNTEAFF. As DNA, the CDR3 is TGTGCCAGCAGCTTACGCAGGAACACTGAAGCTTTCTTT. This sequence joins TRBV7-2 and TRBJ1-1; D unclear. The CDR3 is made up of 13 amino acids. From germline, CDR1 is SGHTA and CDR2 FQGNSA. The V end was cut by 2 bases, the J end by 1 base, with 5 bases between.

The chain recombines TRBV5-5 with TRBJ1-2; D unclear. Germline CDR1 and CDR2: SGHKS and YYEKEE (reference sequence). The CDR3 is made up of 12 amino acids. The germline V and J ends were trimmed by 2 bases and 5 bases, with 7 bases remaining between them. CDR3 nucleotides: TGTGCCAGCAGCTTTGAGGGATATGGCTACACCTTC. Its protein product is CASSFEGYGYTF. Filled out from reference TRBV5-5 and TRBJ1-2, the complete variable domain reads DAGVTQSPTHLIKTRGQQVTLRCSPISGHKSVSWYQQVLGQGPQFIFQYYEKEERGRGNFPDRFSARQFPNYSSELNVNALLLGDSALYLCASSFEGYGYTFGSGTRLTVV.

The rearrangement joins TRBV11-2 to TRBJ1-3; perhaps TRBD1 as D (6 bases). The CDR3 spans 16 residues. The V end was cut by 0 bases, the J end by 4 bases, with 13 bases between. Per the germline V gene, CDR1 is SGHAT and CDR2 is FQNNGV. This CDR3 reads CASSLDGAGAGNTIYF. CDR3 coding DNA: TGTGCCAGCAGCTTAGATGGGGCAGGGGCCGGAAACACCATATATTTT.

The rearrangement uses TRBV19 and TRBJ1-5; 7 nucleotides line up with TRBD1. Germline trimming cut 7 bases from V and 6 bases from J; bases unmatched to any gene: 12. This CDR3 has 15 residues. Per germline, CDR1 LNHDA and CDR2 SQIVND (reference sequence). The chain's CDR3 is CASIDSPTGAQPQHF. DNA of the CDR3: TGTGCCAGTATAGACTCCCCTACAGGGGCTCAGCCCCAGCATTTT.

In this sample, this clone is medium-sized (0.01 to 0.1%). This sequence joins TRBV19 and TRBJ2-6, with 10 nucleotides matching TRBD1. In germline, CDR1 is LNHDA, CDR2 SQIVND (reference sequence). V shed 9 bases and J 1 base; nucleotides not matched to a gene: 3. This CDR3 spans 15 amino acids. CDR3 sequence (DNA): TGTGCCAGCGGGACAGGGGTGTCTGGGGCCAACGTCCTGACTTTC. This gives the protein CASGTGVSGANVLTF. Filled out from reference TRBV19 and TRBJ2-6, the complete variable domain reads DGGITQSPKYLFRKEGQNVTLSCEQNLNHDAMYWYRQDPGQGLRLIYYSQIVNDFQKGDIAEGYSVSREKKESFPLTVTSAQKNPTAFYLCASGTGVSGANVLTFGAGSRLTVL.

The J gene is TRBJ1-2, the V gene TRBV6-5; 7 nucleotides line up with TRBD1. Germline lookup yields CDR1 MNHEY and CDR2 SVGAGI. Trimming at V came to 5 bases and at J to 4 bases, leaving 10 bases not matched to a gene. There are 15 residues in the CDR3. CDR3 DNA: TGTGCCAGCAGTACCCGGACAGGCGCGGGCTATGGCTACACCTTC. Translating it yields CASSTRTGAGYGYTF.

The chain uses TRBV5-6 and TRBJ2-7, with D possibly being TRBD1 (6 bases). This CDR3 has 12 amino acids. V was trimmed by 4 bases and J by 4 bases, leaving 9 bases between them. Germline assignment: CDR1 SGHDT and CDR2 YYEEEE. The CDR3 sequence is CASSAQGYEQYV. CDR3 DNA sequence: TGTGCCAGCAGCGCACAGGGTTACGAGCAGTACGTC.

The chain links TRBV20-1 to TRBJ1-2; the D is unclear. CDR3 length: 10 residues. CDR1 and CDR2 from the germline V gene are DFQATT and SNEGSKA (reference sequence). The V end lost 1 base, the J end lost 12 bases, and 9 bases lay between the germline ends. CDR3 sequence (DNA): TGCAGTGCTAGAGGCAGTGTGGACACCTTC. Translation: CSARGSVDTF.

The chain links TRBV5-5 to TRBJ2-6; D is unresolved. The length of the CDR3 is 14 residues. Trimming removed 2 bases from V and 1 base from J, with 4 bases in between. CDR1 is SGHKS and CDR2 is YYEKEE in the germline V gene (reference sequence). CDR3 in DNA: TGTGCCAGCAGCTTAGCATCTGGGGCCAACGTCCTGACTTTC. It translates to CASSLASGANVLTF.

The J gene is TRBJ1-2, the V gene TRBV29-1, with D uncertain. Trimming stripped 3 bases from V and 8 bases from J, with 10 bases between. This CDR3 comprises 11 residues. The germline V gene encodes CDR1 SQVTM and CDR2 ANQGSEA. The CDR3 nucleotides read TGCAGCGTTGATCCCCATCGGGGCTACACCTTC. Its translation is CSVDPHRGYTF.

V is TRBV29-1 and J is TRBJ2-5; the D is unclear. The V gene lost 4 bases and the J gene lost 1 base, with 10 bases spanning the gap. CDR1 is SQVTM, CDR2 ANQGSEA, per germline. The CDR3 is 13 residues long. CDR3 sequence (DNA): TGCAGCGTTGGGGATGGCCTCCAAGAGACCCAGTACTTC. Translating it yields CSVGDGLQETQYF. The full variable domain, with the rest looked up from reference TRBV29-1 and TRBJ2-5, is SAVISQKPSRDICQRGTSLTIQCQVDSQVTMMFWYRQQPGQSLTLIATANQGSEATYESGFVIDKFPISRPNLTFSTLTVSNMSPEDSSIYLCSVGDGLQETQYFGPGTRLLVL.

This clone was counted between two and nine times. The chain links TRBV21-1 to TRBJ1-1; whether TRBD1, the table's D call, matches the DNA was not checked. TRBV21-1 is shown as a pseudogene. This CDR3 is 17 amino acids long. The CDR3 sequence: CASSKVLGDRGRTEAFF. The DNA for the CDR3 is TGTGCCAGCAGCAAAGTCTTAGGGGACAGGGGGAGGACTGAAGCTTTCTTT.

The chain uses TRBV7-9 and TRBJ1-5; tentative D call: TRBD1 (5 bases). CDR1 is SEHNR and CDR2 is FQNEAQ in the germline V gene (reference sequence). V was shortened by 5 bases and J by 6 bases, with 14 bases between the two germline ends. This CDR3 has 14 residues. The CDR3 DNA reads TGTGCCAGCAGCCTTAGTGGGGGGGGTCAGCCCCAGCATTTT. This sequence encodes CASSLSGGGQPQHF.

The rearrangement links TRBV19 to TRBJ2-7; D is uncertain. Trimming pared 6 bases from V and 2 bases from J, leaving 14 bases between. The CDR3 has 14 amino acids. CDR1 and CDR2 (germline): LNHDA, SQIVND (reference sequence). The DNA of the CDR3 is TGTGCCAGTAGCCCATATGGACGGACCTACGAGCAGTACGTC. Protein sequence: CASSPYGRTYEQYV.

The rearrangement links TRBV7-9 to TRBJ2-2; 12 bases fit TRBD2. The germline V gene has CDR1 SEHNR and CDR2 FQNEAQ (reference sequence). V gave up 6 bases and J gave up 6 bases; unmatched junction bases: 5. The CDR3 runs 15 residues. The CDR3 bases are TGTGCCAGCAGACTAGCGGGGGGCGGCCCCGGGGAGCTGTTTTTT. It translates to CASRLAGGGPGELFF.

The rearrangement joins TRBV10-3 to TRBJ2-3, with TRBD1 matching 9 bases. Germline V gives CDR1 ENHRY, CDR2 SYGVKD. J lost 1 base, V lost 3 bases, and 2 bases had no gene match. The CDR3 totals 15 residues. CDR3 nucleotides: TGTGCCATCAGTGACCGGGACAGGGGCACAGATACGCAGTATTTT. Residues: CAISDRDRGTDTQYF.

CDR3 sequence (DNA): TGTGCCAGCAGCTTTATGGCCAAGAACACCGGGGAGCTGTTTTTT. Amino acid sequence: CASSFMAKNTGELFF. This chain links TRBV5-4 with TRBJ2-2; D not resolved. The CDR3 sequence is 15 residues long. Germline CDR1 reads SGHNT; CDR2 reads YYREEE (reference sequence). V shed 2 bases and J shed 1 base, with 9 bases lying between them.

This chain's CDR3 is CASSARQLQETQYF. The CDR3 nucleotides are TGTGCCAGCAGCGCCCGACAGTTACAAGAGACCCAGTACTTC. The rearrangement joins TRBV7-8 to TRBJ2-5; weak D call: TRBD1 (5 bases). The CDR3 runs to 14 residues. Trimming took off 5 bases at V and 2 bases at J, with 12 bases between the two ends. CDR1 is SGHVS and CDR2 is FQNEAQ in the germline V gene.

The V and J genes are TRBV30 and TRBJ2-3; D is undetermined. This CDR3 comprises 11 residues. V lost 3 bases, J lost 4 bases, and 5 bases lay in between. Germline V gene data show CDR1 as GTSNPN and CDR2 as SVGIG (reference sequence). The CDR3 DNA reads TGTGCCTGGAGAAGTGCAGATACGCAGTATTTT. The encoded protein is CAWRSADTQYF.